This TCR beta chain was captured by sequencing in a study of shared clonotypes between healthy human individuals (dated by TCRdb to the early 2020s). Background on the whole study: The cohort included a few men and two women between 18 and 49 years of age. Libraries were prepared and TCR repertoires were sequenced by different laboratories using diverse techniques, in order to increase sequencing depth and limit assay-specific biases. For each donor, CD4 naive and CD4 memory were each given three plates, CD8 naive was given two plates, and CD8 memory was given one plate. To estimate repertoire size and how much clonotype sharing occurs between individuals, the study deeply sequenced the blood TCR repertoires of a handful of healthy adults. Per donor, leukapheresis produced somewhere between about 0.8 and 9 billion PBMCs. The research as a whole found: Larger estimated clonotype richness was generally found for naive subsets than for memory subsets. Sampling was restricted to blood, and TCR repertoires in tissues likely differ from the TCR repertoires found in blood. Based on pairwise subsampling, the degree of clonotype sharing among donors was expected to be affected by sequencing depth. Higher generation probabilities were observed for clonotypes shared by all four sorted-subset donors than for non-shared clonotypes. Rarefaction of sorted-subset datasets indicated incomplete sequencing despite the large sequencing depth. When a few donors were compared, the shared fraction of clonotypes was 5% to 6.5% for naive CD4, roughly 3.4% for naive CD8, about 2.4% for memory CD4, and less than 0.5% for memory CD8. Because the study included only a small number of donors, the genetic and exposure-history diversity represented was limited.

Using the deep immunoSEQ assay, TCR CDR3 regions were amplified from genomic DNA by multiplex PCR. Extracted genomic DNA from each cell subset was spread evenly across all wells of several immunoSEQ 96-well plates, with each plate serving as a replicate. Each replicate PCR for sorted subsets received around 210 ng genomic DNA, equal to roughly 30,000 T cell genomes. Purified libraries were quantified with a Qubit 3.0 fluorometer, sized on a Bioanalyzer 2100, and re-quantified with the KAPA Library Quantification kit. Every immunoSEQ 96-well plate was sequenced on a dedicated single-read 150-cycle Illumina NextSeq 550 flow cell. As for the authors' bioinformatics: The immunoSEQ output contained only junctional sequences without quality scores, so filtering could not match that applied to full-length reads. To assign V/J genes and CDR3, sequences were annotated against IMGT germline references using PyIR, a Python wrapper for IgBLAST v1.9. Reads were removed for weak V/J assignments (E-value above 1e-6), missing CDR3, stop codons, out-of-frame junctions, or ambiguous translated residues. V3J clonotypes were defined as sequences sharing the same inferred V gene, J gene, and CDR3 amino acid sequence. The percentage overlap between two repertoires was calculated by dividing the number of shared unique clonotypes by the size of the smaller repertoire. Three approaches were used to assess repertoire richness: RTK rarefaction, the Chao1 estimator, and Recon v2.1 estimates of unobserved clonotypes. Generation probabilities for all TCRbeta clonotypes obtained by the gDNA method from a handful of donors were computed using OLGA. TCRdb's version of the immuneACCESS table is confined to in-frame rearrangements and falls short of the full clone set. An unresolved V gene accounts for under half of the shortfall where checked; the remainder is of unknown origin. V, J and clone size are taken as reported in that table, and D and trimming were inferred from the DNA itself. The sample records about 1,500,000 clones, 96% of which are singletons. The ten most abundant clones make up roughly 1.2% of the sample.

As concerns this clone: This receptor's antigen is unknown. Per-base qualities were not stored, and no clone one base away is much larger.

V loses 5 bases, J loses 4 bases, and the germline ends lie 6 bases apart. Taken from cysteine to phenylalanine, the CDR3 has 12 residues. Here the CDR3 DNA is all that survives: 36 bases in frame from base 1. Sequences SNHLY (CDR1) and FYNNEI (CDR2) are obtained from the germline V gene. The donors were healthy, HIV-negative adults who had no recently reported acute infections or vaccinations. Every donor was a Caucasian adult living in Nashville, Tennessee, USA. Magnetic negative selection was used to enrich CD4+ T cells, after which naive cells were positively selected on CD45RA and the negative fraction became the memory subset. Blood was obtained by leukapheresis, after which PBMCs were separated by Ficoll-Histopaque density gradient centrifugation and cryopreserved in liquid nitrogen vapor phase. Analytical flow cytometry was used to check the purity and quantity of each magnetically sorted T cell population. Genomic DNA was isolated from each sorted fraction and quantified by UV absorbance on a Nanodrop 2000c.

Sequencing was done on a sample of naive CD4+ T cells sorted from blood. In the paper's terms, the cell subset or site label means: CD45RA+ positively selected. Recombination linked TRBV2 to TRBJ1-5; the D gene cannot be named for sure. The source of this sequence is a man aged 25-40 years in good health. The base sequence is TGTGCCAGCAGTCTCTTGAATCAGCCCCAGCATTTT. The encoded protein is CASSLLNQPQHF.